The clone carrying this T cell receptor (beta chain) was picked up many times. Unique molecular identifiers were linked by the library to individual cDNA molecules. Original analysis: TCR counts had a median of around 94,000 per sample and spanned roughly 20,000 to 750,000. TCRdb re-called the 5' RACE reads with MiXCR, one entry per CDR3 protein. The V and J calls come from TCRdb's annotation, not from the publication. Here the sample spans about 140,000 distinct CDR3 sequences, around 4.4% being singletons. Total RNA was isolated from unfractionated whole blood. This sample was taken from a study of human T cells and chemical hapten exposure. The TCR was taken from a female donor in good health.

CDR3 in DNA: TGTGCCAGCAGTCGGGACCTGGGGGCAGATACGCAGTATTTT. This encodes CASSRDLGADTQYF. The rearrangement links TRBV6-4 to TRBJ2-3; D is possibly TRBD1 or TRBD2 (5 bases each). This CDR3 has 14 residues. The germline V gene has CDR1 MRHNA and CDR2 SNTAGT. V lost 5 bases, J lost 4 bases, and 13 bases lay in between.